Listed below are T cell receptor beta chains from one sample, sequenced in a study of molecular identifiers for immune sequencing clone quantification. TCRdb independently ran MiXCR on the PCR reads; one entry per CDR3 protein. This sample has roughly 300,000 distinct CDR3 sequences, with 24% found just once. Sequencing was performed on naive CD8+ T cells from blood, with Jurkat cell RNA spiked in. All receptors come from a human donor in good health. Some libraries in this study had Jurkat cell RNA spiked in. Both conserved end residues are part of each CDR3. A D gene is named only where the DNA matches it firmly. Clone sizes are given selectively: once, few, many, or a class where the clone is expanded.

V gene,D gene,clone size,J gene,CDR3 protein
TRBV2,.,many,TRBJ2-3,CASDGTSTDTQYF
TRBV12-3/TRBV12-4,.,.,TRBJ2-1,CACSVTADEQFF
TRBV30,TRBD1,.,TRBJ1-2,CAWSPVDRGYGYTF
TRBV9,TRBD2,few,TRBJ2-3,CASSVGSSGVTDTQYF
TRBV6-1,.,few,TRBJ2-1,CASSLNLMNEQFF
TRBV7-9,.,few,TRBJ2-2,CASSLAGGHTGELFF
TRBV4-1,.,many,TRBJ1-1,CASSQGTAEAFF
TRBV5-6,.,many,TRBJ1-5,CASSLAQGGEYSNQPQHF
TRBV27,.,.,TRBJ2-7,CASSLRPRTAEYSYEQYF
TRBV29-1,TRBD1,few,TRBJ1-1,CSVTMTGKAFF
TRBV29-1,.,many,TRBJ1-1,CSVRGVEAFF
TRBV12-3/TRBV12-4,.,.,TRBJ2-5,CTSGWPLAPQETQYF
TRBV9,.,.,TRBJ1-1,CASSVVGGNTEAFF
TRBV15,TRBD2,many,TRBJ2-3,CATSIGLASTDTQYF
TRBV7-9,TRBD1,many,TRBJ2-5,CASSSLPGQGFASSIQETQYF
TRBV6-5,TRBD2,.,TRBJ2-5,CASSYLGASGVETQYF
TRBV4-1,.,.,TRBJ2-3,CASSQEGGTSADTQYF
TRBV21-1,.,few,TRBJ2-2,CASSKGLAGGPNTGELFF
TRBV19,.,few,TRBJ1-5,CASSITGGSQPQHF
TRBV23-1,TRBD1,.,TRBJ1-5,CASPGQGNQPQHF
TRBV12-3/TRBV12-4,.,many,TRBJ1-1,CASSLGPAEAFF
TRBV30,.,few,TRBJ2-3,CAWSVESGADTQYF
TRBV28,.,many,TRBJ2-7,CASSLNEQYF
TRBV3-1,TRBD2,few,TRBJ2-5,CASSPDLAGGLRETQYF
TRBV2,.,many,TRBJ2-7,CASSGGAPYEQYF
TRBV12-3/TRBV12-4,.,few,TRBJ2-5,CASSHQETQYF
TRBV7-9,.,many,TRBJ2-7,CASSLAAGRPYEQYF
TRBV25-1,.,.,TRBJ1-4,CASRGGEKLFF
TRBV19,TRBD1,few,TRBJ2-7,CASSIGQDYEQYF
TRBV7-6,.,few,TRBJ2-2,CASSSGAGTNTGELFF
TRBV7-9,.,few,TRBJ2-3,CASSPLASSTDTQYF
TRBV19,.,.,TRBJ1-1,CASTRGPEAFF
TRBV9,.,few,TRBJ1-3,CASSVADGSGNTIYF
TRBV28,TRBD1,many,TRBJ2-7,CASSYRGHEQYF
TRBV29-1,.,.,TRBJ1-1,CSVEEGAPRNTEAFF
TRBV6-5,.,.,TRBJ2-3,CAGSYSPGVTDTQYF
TRBV29-1,.,.,TRBJ2-7,CSVVVGSLGAEQYF
TRBV6-2/TRBV6-3,.,.,TRBJ2-3,CASGYRFPDMQYF
TRBV12-3/TRBV12-4,.,many,TRBJ1-5,CASSLTSTGNQPQHF
TRBV24-1,.,many,TRBJ1-5,CATSLDRGGPQHF